A selection of T cell receptor beta chains follows, all from one sample in a study of blood T cell repertoires in COVID-19. Only in-frame clones appear in the TCRdb table, and some are missing; sequencing was by immunoSEQ multiplex PCR. Here the sample spans about 250,000 clones, around 83% being singletons. Sequenced input: peripheral blood. Receptors were obtained from a man older than 75 with acute or convalescent COVID-19. Each CDR3 is given with its conserved first and last residue. D genes are given only for firm matches. Clone size, where shown, is once, few, many, or a class for clones that have expanded.

TRBD2 . TRBJ2-7 TRBV6-1 TGTGCCAGCAGTGAACCGGGACTAGCGGGCTTCTACGAGCAGTACTTC CASSEPGLAGFYEQYF
. . TRBJ1-2 TRBV9 TGTGCCAGCAGCGTAGCTGTCCACAATAACTATGGCTACACCTTC CASSVAVHNNYGYTF
TRBD1 few TRBJ2-1 TRBV4-1 TGCGCCAGCAGCCACAAATCCGGGACAGTTCTAGCCTACAATGAGCAGTTCTTC CASSHKSGTVLAYNEQFF
. . TRBJ1-2 TRBV6-5 TGTGCCAGCAGTTACTACCAGGGAAATGGCTACACCTTC CASSYYQGNGYTF
TRBD1 . TRBJ2-4 TRBV5-8 TGTGCCAGCAGCTCGCGGGACAGGGAGATTCAGTACTTC CASSSRDREIQYF
TRBD1 . TRBJ2-7 TRBV10-3 TGTGCCATCAGCTCCGACAGGGAGCCCCCCTACGAGCAGTACTTC CAISSDREPPYEQYF
. once TRBJ1-6 TRBV2 TGTGCCAGCACCCGGACAGAGGATTCACCCCTCCACTTT CASTRTEDSPLHF
TRBD1 . TRBJ1-6 TRBV19 TGTGCCAGTTCGTGGACAGGGGCTTTGCCCCTCCACTTT CASSWTGALPLHF
. . TRBJ1-6 TRBV5-1 TGCGCCAGCAGCTTGTTTACAGGGACCCCATATAATTCACCCCTCCACTTT CASSLFTGTPYNSPLHF
. few TRBJ1-3 TRBV18 TGTGCCAGCTCACCAGACTCTTTGTCTGGAAACACCATATATTTT CASSPDSLSGNTIYF
. . TRBJ2-1 TRBV7-2 TGTGCCAGCAGCCCTAGGCCTCCCTACAATGAGCAGTTCTTC CASSPRPPYNEQFF
TRBD2 . TRBJ2-1 TRBV7-3 TGTGCCAGCAGCTTGGGGACGACTAGCGGGAGCTACAATGAGCAGTTCTTC CASSLGTTSGSYNEQFF
. . TRBJ1-5 TRBV7-2 TGTGCCAGCAGCTTCACGGATCAGCCCCAGCATTTT CASSFTDQPQHF
. . TRBJ2-7 TRBV18 TGTGCCAGCTCACCACCGGACAGTGGCGGGGGTTACGAGCAGTACTTC CASSPPDSGGGYEQYF
. few TRBJ2-7 TRBV9 TGTGCCAGCAGCCTCTCTTCCCGGGGGTCCTACTACGAGCAGTACTTC CASSLSSRGSYYEQYF
TRBD1 once TRBJ2-1 TRBV2 TGTGCCAGCAGCCGACAGGGGGTATACAATGAGCAGTTCTTC CASSRQGVYNEQFF
. once TRBJ2-7 TRBV6-2/TRBV6-3 TGTGCCAGCAGTTATACCAAAAGGGGGCAGTACTTC CASSYTKRGQYF